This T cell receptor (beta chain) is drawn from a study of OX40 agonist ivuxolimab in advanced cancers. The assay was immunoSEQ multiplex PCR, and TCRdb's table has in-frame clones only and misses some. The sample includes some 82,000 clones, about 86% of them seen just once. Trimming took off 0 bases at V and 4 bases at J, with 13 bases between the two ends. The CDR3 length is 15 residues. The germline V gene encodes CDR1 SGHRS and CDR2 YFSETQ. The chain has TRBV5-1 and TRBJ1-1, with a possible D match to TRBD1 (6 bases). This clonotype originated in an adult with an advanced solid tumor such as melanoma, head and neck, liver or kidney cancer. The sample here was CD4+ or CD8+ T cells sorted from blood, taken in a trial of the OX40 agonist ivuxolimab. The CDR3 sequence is CASSLGDKGITEAFF. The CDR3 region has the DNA TGCGCCAGCAGCTTGGGGGACAAGGGGATCACTGAAGCTTTCTTT.